The rows below give T cell receptor beta chains drawn from one sample of a study of metastatic and nonmetastatic thyroid tumors. Using MiXCR, TCRdb re-called clones from the PCR reads. The table records roughly 41,000 clones, roughly a sixth of them present only once. The sample taken for sequencing was blood. All receptors derive from a female donor with papillary thyroid cancer or a benign thyroid nodule (not recorded which). Some clones in this sample may be carry-over from other donors' samples. CDR3s include the opening cysteine and the closing phenylalanine or tryptophan. Size is stated for part of the rows, as once, few or many counts, or as a class when the clone is expanded.

j_call clone_size v_call cdr3_aa
TRBJ2-7 many TRBV28 CASSTFGGLSYEQYF
TRBJ2-3 NA TRBV11-3 CASSRHPTGTHYF
TRBJ2-2 many TRBV5-1 CASSLANRTTGELFF
TRBJ1-1 many TRBV9 CASSGGGNTEAFF
TRBJ2-1 NA TRBV20-1 CSAQAGGEPSHEQFF
TRBJ2-2 few TRBV7-6 CASSLATGEMFF
TRBJ1-6 many TRBV5-4 CASSLGRTVNSPLHF
TRBJ2-7 many TRBV13 CASSLGLAGYYEQYF
TRBJ2-7 NA TRBV20-1 CSAQHGTGVYEQYF
TRBJ2-7 NA TRBV20-1 CSAFAVAHYEQYF
TRBJ2-3 many TRBV5-6 CASSLESRGIGTQYF
TRBJ2-7 many TRBV2 CASSVRGGEQYF
TRBJ1-1 many TRBV5-6 CASSIPQNTEAFF
TRBJ1-2 many TRBV24-1 CATSNTYYGYTF
TRBJ2-5 few TRBV28 CASSFRTSGETQYF
TRBJ2-2 many TRBV19 CASRAPGQVNTGELFF
TRBJ2-2 many TRBV10-2 CASTRKGGGASTGELFF
TRBJ1-5 many TRBV30 CAWSGGQANQPQHF
TRBJ2-7 medium-sized TRBV27 CASSSHGLAGTPYEQYF
TRBJ2-1 many TRBV27 CASILRGKGMGNEQFF
TRBJ2-1 many TRBV7-3 CASSSQGGGYNEQFF
TRBJ2-5 many TRBV28 CASSQDIGTGGEYF
TRBJ2-7 many TRBV27 CASALQVPPYEQYF
TRBJ2-7 many TRBV7-8 CASSLDPEASYEQYF
TRBJ1-2 many TRBV3-1 CASSLYLDRLAYGYTF
TRBJ2-7 NA TRBV27 CASRYGQGDEQYF
TRBJ1-6 many TRBV5-1 CASSHGQGGSPLHF
TRBJ1-3 NA TRBV30 CAWRTKRTVASGNTIYF
TRBJ2-5 NA TRBV9 CASSEDPDRTPIVTQYF
TRBJ2-7 few TRBV2 CASSENRQLSYEQYF
TRBJ2-1 medium-sized TRBV6-1 CATSRADFNEQFF
TRBJ1-3 many TRBV4-1 CASSQEDRAGWSGNTIYF
TRBJ1-1 many TRBV5-6 CASSLGTVEAFF
TRBJ2-3 many TRBV30 CAIPRALGTDTQYF
TRBJ2-7 many TRBV4-1 CASSPPSSYEQYF
TRBJ1-1 many TRBV28 CASSRTGTEAFF
TRBJ2-5 many TRBV20-1 CSASTWATQETQYF
TRBJ1-5 many TRBV19 CASSIQKYSNQPQHF
TRBJ2-3 NA TRBV20-1 CSARLSGTGAFRADTQYF
TRBJ1-1 few TRBV27 CASRQGTEAFF
TRBJ1-2 NA TRBV4-1 CASSQDGSEAGGYTF
TRBJ2-7 NA TRBV7-8 CASSTKRSTYEQYF
TRBJ2-7 NA TRBV5-1 CASSVPRGRTYEQYF
TRBJ1-1 many TRBV7-6 CASSSGVNTEAFF
TRBJ1-3 NA TRBV9 CASSHVAGHGNTIYF
TRBJ1-1 NA TRBV20-1 CSARVNTEAFF
TRBJ1-2 NA TRBV12-3/TRBV12-4 CNTVGRQAYGYTF
TRBJ1-2 many TRBV20-1 CSASSQGAYGYTF